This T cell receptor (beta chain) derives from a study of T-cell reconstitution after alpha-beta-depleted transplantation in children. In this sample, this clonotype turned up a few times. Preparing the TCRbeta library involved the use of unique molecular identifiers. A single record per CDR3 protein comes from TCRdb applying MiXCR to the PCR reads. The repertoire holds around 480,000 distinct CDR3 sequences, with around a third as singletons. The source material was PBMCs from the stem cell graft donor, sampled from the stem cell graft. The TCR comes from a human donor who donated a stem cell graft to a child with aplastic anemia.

CDR3 DNA: TGTGCCAGCTCACCATCACTAGCGGAGTACAATGAGCAGTTCTTC. It yields the protein CASSPSLAEYNEQFF. The rearrangement uses TRBV18 and TRBJ2-1, with 8 bases lining up with TRBD2. V gave up 2 bases and J gave up 4 bases; unmatched junction bases: 4. The CDR3 runs 15 residues. From germline, CDR1 is KGHSH and CDR2 LQKENI.